This TCR beta chain originates from a study of T cell repertoires in cytomegalovirus infection. Background on the study: In the study, CMV epitopes included recently identified HLA-C-restricted and well-studied HLA-B-restricted ones.

The CDR3 has 17 amino acids. Germline lookup yields CDR1 MGHRA and CDR2 YSYEKL. V was clipped by 6 bases and J by 7 bases, with 25 bases between them. MiXCR, run by TCRdb on the reads, gives a single entry per CDR3 protein. The table includes roughly 730,000 distinct CDR3 sequences, 30% to 35% detected once. A remark on this clonotype: Its antigen is still unknown.

V gene TRBV4-1 combines with J gene TRBJ2-1; D might be TRBD2 (6 bases). The sequencing here drew on cultured PBMCs, taken from culture after CMV antigen stimulation. The TCR was taken from a human donor in good health (CMV status not recorded). Some clones in this sample may be carry-over from other donors' samples. CDR3 sequence: CASSLMVGGRGGNEQFF. The CDR3 DNA follows: TGCGCCAGCAGTCTTATGGTCGGCGGGCGGGGAGGAAATGAGCAGTTCTTC.